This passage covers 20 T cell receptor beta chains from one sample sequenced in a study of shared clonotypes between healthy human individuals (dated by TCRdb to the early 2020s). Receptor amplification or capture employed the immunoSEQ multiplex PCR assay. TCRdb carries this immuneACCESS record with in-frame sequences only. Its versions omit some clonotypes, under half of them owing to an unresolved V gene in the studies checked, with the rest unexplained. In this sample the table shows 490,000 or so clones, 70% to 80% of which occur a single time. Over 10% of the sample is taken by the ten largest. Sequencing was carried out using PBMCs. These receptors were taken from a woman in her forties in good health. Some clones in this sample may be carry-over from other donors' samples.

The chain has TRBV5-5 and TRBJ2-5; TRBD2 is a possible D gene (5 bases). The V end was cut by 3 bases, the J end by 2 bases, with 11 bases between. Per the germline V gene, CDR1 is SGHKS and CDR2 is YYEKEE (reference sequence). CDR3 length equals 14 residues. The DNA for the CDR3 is TGTGCCAGCAGCTACGGACGGACTCAAGAGACCCAGTACTTC. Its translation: CASSYGRTQETQYF. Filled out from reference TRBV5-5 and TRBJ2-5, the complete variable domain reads DAGVTQSPTHLIKTRGQQVTLRCSPISGHKSVSWYQQVLGQGPQFIFQYYEKEERGRGNFPDRFSARQFPNYSSELNVNALLLGDSALYLCASSYGRTQETQYFGPGTRLLVL.

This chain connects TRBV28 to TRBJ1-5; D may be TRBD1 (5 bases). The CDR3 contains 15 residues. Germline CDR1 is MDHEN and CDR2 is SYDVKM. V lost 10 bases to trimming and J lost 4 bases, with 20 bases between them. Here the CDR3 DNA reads TGTGCCATTCGAGAGGAGGCGGGGGAGAATCAGCCCCAGCATTTT. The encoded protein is CAIREEAGENQPQHF.

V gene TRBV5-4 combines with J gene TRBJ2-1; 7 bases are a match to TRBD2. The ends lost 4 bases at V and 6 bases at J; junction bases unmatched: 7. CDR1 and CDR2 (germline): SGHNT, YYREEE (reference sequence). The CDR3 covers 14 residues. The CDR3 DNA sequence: TGTGCCAGCAGCCAAGGAGGGAGGGGCAATGAGCAGTTCTTC. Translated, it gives CASSQGGRGNEQFF.

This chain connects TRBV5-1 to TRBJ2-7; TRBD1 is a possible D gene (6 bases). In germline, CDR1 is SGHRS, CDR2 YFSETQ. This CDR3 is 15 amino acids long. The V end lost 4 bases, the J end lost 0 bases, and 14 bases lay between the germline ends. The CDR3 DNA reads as TGCGCCAGCAGCCGTACAGGGCTCAGCTCCTACGAGCAGTACTTC. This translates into CASSRTGLSSYEQYF. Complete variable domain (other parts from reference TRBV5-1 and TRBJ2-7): KAGVTQTPRYLIKTRGQQVTLSCSPISGHRSVSWYQQTPGQGLQFLFEYFSETQRNKGNFPGRFSGRQFSNSRSEMNVSTLELGDSALYLCASSRTGLSSYEQYFGPGTRLTVT.

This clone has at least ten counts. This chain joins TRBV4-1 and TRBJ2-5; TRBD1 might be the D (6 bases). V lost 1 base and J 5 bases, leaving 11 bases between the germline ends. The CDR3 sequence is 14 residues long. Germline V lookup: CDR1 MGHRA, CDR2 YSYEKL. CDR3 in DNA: TGCGCCAGCAGCCAAGTGGGGGCTGGGGAGACCCAGTACTTC. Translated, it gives CASSQVGAGETQYF.

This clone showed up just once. In nucleotides, the CDR3 is TGTGCCAGCTCACCTGCGGGGGATCTAAACATTCAGTACTTC. It specifies CASSPAGDLNIQYF. The chain has TRBV18 and TRBJ2-4; 7 bases are a match to TRBD2. Germline-derived CDR1 and CDR2 are KGHSH and LQKENI. V lost 3 bases, J lost 6 bases, and 5 bases stayed unmatched. The CDR3 runs 14 residues. Complete variable domain (other parts from reference TRBV18 and TRBJ2-4): NAGVMQNPRHLVRRRGQEARLRCSPMKGHSHVYWYRQLPEEGLKFMVYLQKENIIDESGMPKERFSAEFPKEGPSILRIQQVVRGDSAAYFCASSPAGDLNIQYFGAGTRLSVL.

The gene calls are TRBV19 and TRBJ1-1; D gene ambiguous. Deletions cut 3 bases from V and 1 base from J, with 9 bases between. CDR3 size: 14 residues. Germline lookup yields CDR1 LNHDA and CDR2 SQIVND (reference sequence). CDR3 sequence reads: CASSIFGRNTEAFF. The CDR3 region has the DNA TGTGCCAGTAGTATCTTCGGGCGGAACACTGAAGCTTTCTTT.

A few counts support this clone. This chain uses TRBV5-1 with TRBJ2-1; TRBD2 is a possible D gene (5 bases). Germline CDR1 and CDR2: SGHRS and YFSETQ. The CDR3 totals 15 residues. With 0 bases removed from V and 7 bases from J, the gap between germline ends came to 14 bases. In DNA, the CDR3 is TGCGCCAGCAGCTTGGCGGAGTTGGGCGGGAATGAGCAGTTCTTC. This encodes CASSLAELGGNEQFF. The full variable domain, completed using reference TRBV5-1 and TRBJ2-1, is KAGVTQTPRYLIKTRGQQVTLSCSPISGHRSVSWYQQTPGQGLQFLFEYFSETQRNKGNFPGRFSGRQFSNSRSEMNVSTLELGDSALYLCASSLAELGGNEQFFGPGTRLTVL.

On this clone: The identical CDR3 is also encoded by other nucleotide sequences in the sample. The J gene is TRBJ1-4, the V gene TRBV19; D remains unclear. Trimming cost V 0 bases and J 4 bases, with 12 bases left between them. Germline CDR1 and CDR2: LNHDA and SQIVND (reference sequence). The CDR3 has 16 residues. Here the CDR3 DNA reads TGTGCCAGTAGTATAGATTTGGCAGGTCGTAATGAAAAACTGTTTTTT. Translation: CASSIDLAGRNEKLFF. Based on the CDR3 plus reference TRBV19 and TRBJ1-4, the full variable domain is DGGITQSPKYLFRKEGQNVTLSCEQNLNHDAMYWYRQDPGQGLRLIYYSQIVNDFQKGDIAEGYSVSREKKESFPLTVTSAQKNPTAFYLCASSIDLAGRNEKLFFGSGTQLSVL.

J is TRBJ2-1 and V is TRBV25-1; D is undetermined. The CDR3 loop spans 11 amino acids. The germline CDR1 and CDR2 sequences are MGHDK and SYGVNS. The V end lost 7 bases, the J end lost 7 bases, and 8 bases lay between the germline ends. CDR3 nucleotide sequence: TGTGCCAGCATGGGGTTAAATGAGCAGTTCTTC. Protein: CASMGLNEQFF. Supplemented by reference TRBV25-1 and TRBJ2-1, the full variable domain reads EADIYQTPRYLVIGTGKKITLECSQTMGHDKMYWYQQDPGMELHLIHYSYGVNSTEKGDLSSESTVSRIRTEHFPLTLESARPSHTSQYLCASMGLNEQFFGPGTRLTVL.

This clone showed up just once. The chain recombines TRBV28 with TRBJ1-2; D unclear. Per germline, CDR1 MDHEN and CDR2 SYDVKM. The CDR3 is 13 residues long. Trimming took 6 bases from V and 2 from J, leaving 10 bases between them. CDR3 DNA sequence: TGTGCCAGCAGCTTACGGACCAACTATGGCTACACCTTC. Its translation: CASSLRTNYGYTF.

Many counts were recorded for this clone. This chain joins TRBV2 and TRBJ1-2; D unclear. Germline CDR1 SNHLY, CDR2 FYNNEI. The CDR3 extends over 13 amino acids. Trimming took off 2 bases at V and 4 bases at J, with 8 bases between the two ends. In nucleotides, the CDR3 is TGTGCCAGCAGTGAATCGGTAGCCTATGGCTACACCTTC. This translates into CASSESVAYGYTF. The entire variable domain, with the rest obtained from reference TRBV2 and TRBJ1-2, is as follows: EPEVTQTPSHQVTQMGQEVILRCVPISNHLYFYWYRQILGQKVEFLVSFYNNEISEKSEIFDDQFSVERPDGSNFTLKIRSTKLEDSAMYFCASSESVAYGYTFGSGTRLTVV.

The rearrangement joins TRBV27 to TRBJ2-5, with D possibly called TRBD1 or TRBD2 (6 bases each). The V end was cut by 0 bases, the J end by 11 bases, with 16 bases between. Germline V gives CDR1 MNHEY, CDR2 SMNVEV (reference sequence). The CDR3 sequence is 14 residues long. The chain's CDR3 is CASSLSRGRREQYF. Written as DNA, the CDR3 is TGTGCCAGCAGTTTATCCAGGGGAAGGAGGGAGCAGTACTTC.

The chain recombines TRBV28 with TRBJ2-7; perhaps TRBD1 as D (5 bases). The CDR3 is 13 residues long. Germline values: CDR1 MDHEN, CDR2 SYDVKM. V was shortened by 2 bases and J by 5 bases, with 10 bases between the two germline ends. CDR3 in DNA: TGTGCCAGCAGTTTAAAGGGGTTTGACGAGCAGTACTTC. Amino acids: CASSLKGFDEQYF. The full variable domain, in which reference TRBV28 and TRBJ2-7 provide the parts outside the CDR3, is DVKVTQSSRYLVKRTGEKVFLECVQDMDHENMFWYRQDPGLGLRLIYFSYDVKMKEKGDIPEGYSVSREKKERFSLILESASTNQTSMYLCASSLKGFDEQYFGPGTRLTVT.

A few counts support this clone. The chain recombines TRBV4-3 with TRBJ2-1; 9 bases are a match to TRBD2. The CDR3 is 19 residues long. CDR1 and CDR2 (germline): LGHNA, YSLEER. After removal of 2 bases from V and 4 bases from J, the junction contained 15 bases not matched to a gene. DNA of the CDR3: TGCGCCAGCAGCCAAAATTGGGCGGGTTCGCGGGAGGGGTACAATGAGCAGTTCTTC. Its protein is CASSQNWAGSREGYNEQFF.

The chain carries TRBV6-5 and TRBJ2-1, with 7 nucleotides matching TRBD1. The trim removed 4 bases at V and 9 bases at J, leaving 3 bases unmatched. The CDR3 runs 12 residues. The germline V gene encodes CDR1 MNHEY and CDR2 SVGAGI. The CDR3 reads CASSSQGFEQFF. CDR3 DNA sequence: TGTGCCAGCAGTTCACAGGGGTTTGAGCAGTTCTTC.

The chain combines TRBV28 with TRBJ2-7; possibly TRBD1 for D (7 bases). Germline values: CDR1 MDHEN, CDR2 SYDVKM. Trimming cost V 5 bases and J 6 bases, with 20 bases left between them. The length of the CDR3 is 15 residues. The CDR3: CASSKADRDLGEQYF. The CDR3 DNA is TGTGCCAGCAGTAAAGCCGACAGGGACTTAGGCGAGCAGTACTTC. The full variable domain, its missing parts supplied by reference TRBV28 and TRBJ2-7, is DVKVTQSSRYLVKRTGEKVFLECVQDMDHENMFWYRQDPGLGLRLIYFSYDVKMKEKGDIPEGYSVSREKKERFSLILESASTNQTSMYLCASSKADRDLGEQYFGPGTRLTVT.

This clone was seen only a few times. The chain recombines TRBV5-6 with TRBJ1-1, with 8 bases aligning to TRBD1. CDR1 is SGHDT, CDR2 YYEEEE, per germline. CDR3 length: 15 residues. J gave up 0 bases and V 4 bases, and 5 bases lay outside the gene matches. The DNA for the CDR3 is TGTGCCAGCAGCGCCACAGGGGGAGTGAACACTGAAGCTTTCTTT. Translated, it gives CASSATGGVNTEAFF.

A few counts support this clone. The CDR3 protein is CASSFAMGGASYEQYF. The CDR3 DNA reads as TGTGCCAGCAGCTTTGCGATGGGCGGGGCCTCCTACGAGCAGTACTTC. The V gene is TRBV5-5, the J gene TRBJ2-7, with D possibly matching TRBD2 (6 bases). V was clipped by 2 bases and J by 0 bases, with 15 bases between them. The germline V gene encodes CDR1 SGHKS and CDR2 YYEKEE (reference sequence). The CDR3 extends over 16 amino acids.

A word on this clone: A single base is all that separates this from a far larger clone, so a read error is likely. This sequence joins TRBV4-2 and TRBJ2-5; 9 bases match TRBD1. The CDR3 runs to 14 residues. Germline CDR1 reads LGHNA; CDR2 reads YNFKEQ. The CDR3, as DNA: TGTGCCAGCAACCAAGGGGACAGGGATGAGACCCAGTACTTC. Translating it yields CASNQGDRDETQYF.